Included here is one T cell receptor (beta chain) sequence, with context. Its specificity is not known. Data came from immunoSEQ multiplex PCR; TCRdb stores just in-frame clones and leaves some out. The data show under 250,000 clones, with under 95% seen just once and approximately 0.99% held by the top ten. The sample comes from a study of cytomegalovirus exposure and HLA in healthy donors. Study-wide results and caveats: According to the study, about 180 TCR beta chains were cytomegalovirus-associated. Cytomegalovirus status was reportedly diagnosed by the classifier with high specificity and sensitivity.

The source of this sequence is a woman between 18 and 30 years old in good health and CMV-seronegative. Specimen: PBMCs.

The CDR3 sequence is CASSLVGARNTEAFF. In nucleotides, the CDR3 is TGCGCCAGCAGCCTCGTGGGGGCGAGGAACACTGAAGCTTTCTTT. The chain carries TRBV5-1 and TRBJ1-1, with D perhaps TRBD1 (6 bases). CDR1 SGHRS and CDR2 YFSETQ come from the germline V gene. The CDR3 is made up of 15 amino acids. V was pared by 4 bases and J by 1 base, with 14 bases between.